This T cell receptor (beta chain) appears in the sequencing data of a study of cytomegalovirus exposure and HLA in healthy donors. The junction had 11 bases not matched to a gene; V was cut back by 8 bases and J by 5 bases. The CDR3 runs 15 residues. Germline CDR1 is MNHNY and CDR2 is SVGAGI (reference sequence). Clones were sequenced by immunoSEQ multiplex PCR, and TCRdb holds only the in-frame ones, with some missing. The table has 150,000 or so clones, more than 80% seen once. This clone has only one observation. Sequencing used PBMCs. The chain is built from TRBV6-6 and TRBJ2-1; the match to TRBD1 covers 8 bases. The source of this sequence is a woman between 25 and 40 years old in good health and CMV-seropositive. CDR3 protein: CASAPADRDNNEQFF. DNA of the CDR3: TGTGCCAGCGCACCTGCGGACAGGGACAACAATGAGCAGTTCTTC.